These 8 T cell receptor beta chains were sequenced from one sample in a study of blood T cell repertoires in COVID-19. Only in-frame clones appear in the TCRdb table, and some are missing; sequencing was by immunoSEQ multiplex PCR. The data show 26,000 or so clones, 87% seen once. Sequencing used peripheral blood. All receptors derive from a human donor in a cohort sampled during active COVID-19.

This rearrangement joins TRBV15 to TRBJ2-3; 12 bases are a match to TRBD1. The CDR3 extends over 17 amino acids. V was pared by 5 bases and J by 2 bases, with 8 bases of the junction left unmatched. Per germline, CDR1 LNHNV and CDR2 YYDKDF (reference sequence). CDR3 sequence: CATSSRGTGGPTDTQYF. As DNA, the CDR3 is TGTGCCACCAGCTCCCGGGGGACAGGGGGCCCCACAGATACGCAGTATTTT.

This sequence joins TRBV10-1 and TRBJ2-5, with TRBD1 matching 7 bases. The V gene end was trimmed by 7 bases and the J gene end by 3 bases; junction bases not matched to a gene: 8. The CDR3 is 14 residues long. The V gene's germline CDR1 is WNHNN and CDR2 SYGVQD (reference sequence). CDR3 in amino acids: CASIEAGTEETQYF. In DNA, the CDR3 is TGCGCCAGCATAGAGGCCGGGACAGAAGAGACCCAGTACTTC.

V is TRBV18 and J is TRBJ2-2; 10 positions agree with TRBD2. V was clipped by 1 base and J by 0 bases; unmatched bases: 11. CDR1 is KGHSH and CDR2 is LQKENI in the germline V gene. The CDR3 loop spans 20 amino acids. The CDR3 DNA reads as TGTGCCAGCTCACCACTGACTAGCGGGTTTTCCCCTACGAACACCGGGGAGCTGTTTTTT. Translation gives CASSPLTSGFSPTNTGELFF.

The chain combines TRBV20-1 with TRBJ2-5; the D gene is possibly TRBD1 (5 bases). V gave up 3 bases and J gave up 5 bases, with 13 bases separating them. CDR1 is DFQATT and CDR2 is SNEGSKA in the germline V gene (reference sequence). There are 13 residues in the CDR3. In DNA, the CDR3 is TGCAGTGCTAGTTGGGGCCTCAGTGAGACCCAGTACTTC. Amino acid sequence: CSASWGLSETQYF.

This chain links TRBV27 with TRBJ1-6, with a tentative D call TRBD1 (5 bases). V lost 5 bases, J lost 4 bases, and 21 bases lay in between. Germline CDR1 MNHEY, CDR2 SMNVEV (reference sequence). CDR3 length equals 18 residues. The CDR3 bases are TGTGCCAGCAGTAATGGGTTTAGGGCAGGGCCATATAATTCACCCCTCCACTTT. This translates into CASSNGFRAGPYNSPLHF.

For the CDR3, the DNA is TGCGCCAGCAGCTTGGCCGGGGTACCTAGGGAGCAGTACTTC. It encodes CASSLAGVPREQYF. V usage is TRBV5-1 and J usage is TRBJ2-7; D is possibly TRBD2 (5 bases). This CDR3 is built from 14 residues. The germline V gene encodes CDR1 SGHRS and CDR2 YFSETQ. V gave up 0 bases and J gave up 7 bases, with 14 bases separating them.

This clone was picked up a small number of times. This chain connects TRBV6-5 to TRBJ1-5; 11 positions match TRBD1. Trimming at V came to 6 bases and at J to 7 bases, leaving 5 bases not matched to a gene. There are 14 residues in the CDR3. Germline-derived CDR1 and CDR2 are MNHEY and SVGAGI. CDR3 region: CASRRTGGGQPQHF. DNA of the CDR3: TGTGCCAGCAGAAGGACAGGGGGCGGCCAGCCCCAGCATTTT.

This clone occurred once. CDR3 protein: CASSFMTLAGGLSTDTQYF. CDR3 sequence (DNA): TGTGCCAGCAGCTTTATGACTTTAGCGGGAGGATTAAGCACAGATACGCAGTATTTT. The chain carries TRBV11-2 and TRBJ2-3; 10 bases align to TRBD2. The junction had 12 bases not matched to a gene; V was cut back by 3 bases and J by 0 bases. Germline CDR1 and CDR2: SGHAT and FQNNGV. The CDR3 runs 19 residues.